The 22 T cell receptor beta chains presented below share a single source sample, sequenced in a study of STAT3 mutations in large granular lymphocyte leukemia. Study-wide results and limits: Every T-LGLL patient had at least one immunodominant TCRbeta clonotype.

For these receptors, no antigen is known. TCRdb's copy holds only in-frame clones and misses some; the assay was immunoSEQ multiplex PCR. The profile shows around 33,000 clones, about 83% of them singletons. Sequencing input: peripheral blood mononuclear cells. All receptors derive from a woman between 50 and 59 years old with T-cell large granular lymphocyte leukemia. Some clones in this sample may be carry-over from other donors' samples.

The chain is built from TRBV25-1 and TRBJ1-2; D is perhaps TRBD1 (5 bases). The CDR3 runs to 14 residues. Trimming left V 5 bases short and J 1 base short, with 11 bases between. Germline CDR1 MGHDK, CDR2 SYGVNS. Here the CDR3 reads CASSTQQVNYGYTF. The CDR3 coding sequence is TGTGCCAGCAGTACACAACAGGTTAACTATGGCTACACCTTC.

This clone was found once. The chain combines TRBV5-4 with TRBJ1-2; 11 bases align to TRBD1. V dropped 4 bases and J dropped 5; count of bases not matched to a gene: 4. This CDR3 is built from 14 residues. Germline-derived CDR1 and CDR2 are SGHNT and YYREEE (reference sequence). In DNA form, the CDR3 reads TGTGCCAGCAGCCCTGGACAGGGGGCGTATGGCTACACCTTC. This codes for CASSPGQGAYGYTF.

CDR3 loop: CSVVDNINYGYTF. The CDR3 DNA sequence: TGCAGCGTTGTAGACAACATTAACTATGGCTACACCTTC. The V call is TRBV29-1, the J call TRBJ1-2; no definite D call. Trimming left V 4 bases short and J 1 base short, with 10 bases between. The germline V gene has CDR1 SQVTM and CDR2 ANQGSEA. The length of the CDR3 is 13 residues.

The gene calls are TRBV5-1 and TRBJ1-1, with a possible D match to TRBD1 (5 bases). The V end was cut by 5 bases, the J end by 7 bases, with 18 bases between. This CDR3 contains 14 residues. The germline gives CDR1 SGHRS, CDR2 YFSETQ. The CDR3 region has the DNA TGCGCCAGCAGAACCTTGAGTTCAGGGATTGAAGCTTTCTTT. Translation gives CASRTLSSGIEAFF.

This clone was seen once. The chain employs TRBV13 and TRBJ2-7; D gene unclear. The V end lost 1 base, the J end lost 1 base, and 11 bases lay between the germline ends. Germline V gene data show CDR1 as PRHDT and CDR2 as FYEKMQ (reference sequence). There are 15 residues in the CDR3. The CDR3 spells CASSLAANGSYEQYF. In nucleotides, the CDR3 is TGTGCCAGCAGCTTAGCGGCCAACGGTTCCTACGAGCAGTACTTC.

The chain couples TRBV28 to TRBJ2-5; D is unclear. The germline V gene has CDR1 MDHEN and CDR2 SYDVKM. CDR3 length: 13 amino acids. Trimming took 6 bases from V and 2 from J, leaving 10 bases between them. The CDR3 here is CASSPPAQETQYF. Here the CDR3 DNA reads TGTGCCAGCAGCCCCCCCGCTCAAGAGACCCAGTACTTC.

The rearrangement uses TRBV9 and TRBJ2-3, with TRBD1 identical over 11 bases. V gave up 0 bases and J gave up 4 bases; unmatched junction bases: 10. Germline V CDR1 and CDR2: SGDLS, YYNGEE. This CDR3 comprises 18 residues. The CDR3, as DNA: TGTGCCAGCAGCGTAGATCCCCGGGACAGGGGGACCCCAGATACGCAGTATTTT. Amino acids: CASSVDPRDRGTPDTQYF.

This chain connects TRBV14 to TRBJ1-1; D perhaps matches TRBD1 (5 bases). Between the trimmed V and J ends, which lost 4 bases and 11 bases, there was a span of 17 bases. The CDR3 extends over 13 amino acids. CDR1 is SGHDN and CDR2 is FVKESK in the germline V gene. CDR3 residues: CASSLTEGRWAFF. The CDR3 DNA reads as TGTGCCAGCAGCCTAACCGAGGGGAGGTGGGCTTTCTTT. The complete variable domain, with remaining parts taken from reference TRBV14 and TRBJ1-1, reads EAGVTQFPSHSVIEKGQTVTLRCDPISGHDNLYWYRRVMGKEIKFLLHFVKESKQDESGMPNNRFLAERTGGTYSTLKVQPAELEDSGVYFCASSLTEGRWAFFGQGTRLTVV.

This chain links TRBV5-1 with TRBJ2-1; D not certain. The V gene's germline CDR1 is SGHRS and CDR2 YFSETQ. V was shortened by 2 bases and J by 2 bases, with 8 bases between the two germline ends. The CDR3 runs 14 residues. The CDR3 DNA reads TGCGCCAGCAGCTTCGGCGGAACCTACAATGAGCAGTTCTTC. Protein product: CASSFGGTYNEQFF.

Written as DNA, the CDR3 is TGTGCCAGCAGCCCGGGGGCGAATACGCAGTATTTT. Its translation: CASSPGANTQYF. The chain uses TRBV7-2 and TRBJ2-3, with D tentatively TRBD1 or TRBD2 (6 bases each). This CDR3 has 12 residues. V was pared by 5 bases and J by 7 bases, with 10 bases between. Germline loops: CDR1 SGHTA, CDR2 FQGNSA.

This clone was recorded only once. V usage is TRBV5-1 and J usage is TRBJ2-5; D possibly corresponds to TRBD1 (6 bases). Germline V gene lookup returns CDR1 SGHRS and CDR2 YFSETQ. The V end was cut by 3 bases, the J end by 4 bases, with 13 bases between. The CDR3 extends over 14 amino acids. Written as DNA, the CDR3 is TGCGCCAGCAGCTCGCCCAGGGGAGTAGAGACCCAGTACTTC. Translation: CASSSPRGVETQYF. The variable domain in full, with the rest retrieved from reference TRBV5-1 and TRBJ2-5, is KAGVTQTPRYLIKTRGQQVTLSCSPISGHRSVSWYQQTPGQGLQFLFEYFSETQRNKGNFPGRFSGRQFSNSRSEMNVSTLELGDSALYLCASSSPRGVETQYFGPGTRLLVL.

The chain couples TRBV4-2 to TRBJ2-7; D is possibly TRBD1 (6 bases). The CDR3 runs to 14 residues. CDR1 and CDR2 from the germline V gene are LGHNA and YNFKEQ. Deletions cut 0 bases from V and 1 base from J, with 7 bases between. The chain's CDR3 is CASSQDRGSYEQYF. The CDR3 coding sequence is TGTGCCAGCAGCCAAGACAGGGGATCCTACGAGCAGTACTTC.

J is TRBJ2-5 and V is TRBV18, with D hard to call. The V gene's germline CDR1 is KGHSH and CDR2 LQKENI. This CDR3 contains 14 residues. Between the trimmed V and J ends, which lost 4 bases and 0 bases, there was a span of 9 bases. CDR3 coding DNA: TGTGCCAGCTCACGTCTGGTGAACCAAGAGACCCAGTACTTC. Translated, it gives CASSRLVNQETQYF.

This clone occurred once. The chain joins TRBV18 to TRBJ1-5; D is ambiguous. The CDR3 runs 13 residues. Germline CDR1 KGHSH, CDR2 LQKENI. V dropped 6 bases and J dropped 5 bases, with 11 bases sitting between them. DNA for the CDR3: TGTGCCAGCTCTCCCCTTCACGATCAGCCCCAGCATTTT. Protein product: CASSPLHDQPQHF.

The chain recombines TRBV5-1 with TRBJ2-5; perhaps TRBD2 as D (6 bases). The CDR3 totals 14 residues. V was trimmed by 0 bases and J by 5 bases, leaving 11 bases between them. In germline, CDR1 is SGHRS, CDR2 YFSETQ. CDR3 sequence reads: CASSLETEGETQYF. As DNA, the CDR3 is TGCGCCAGCAGCTTGGAGACGGAGGGGGAGACCCAGTACTTC.

The chain is built from TRBV30 and TRBJ1-2; D perhaps matches TRBD1 (6 bases). This CDR3 region has 11 residues. Trimming removed 2 bases from V and 6 bases from J, with 7 bases in between. Per the germline V gene, CDR1 is GTSNPN and CDR2 is SVGIG (reference sequence). The CDR3 DNA reads as TGTGCCTGGAGTAGGGGGGATGGCTACACCTTC. Amino acid sequence: CAWSRGDGYTF.

This chain uses TRBV18 with TRBJ2-7; D perhaps matches TRBD1 (6 bases). The CDR3 totals 14 residues. Germline V lookup: CDR1 KGHSH, CDR2 LQKENI. V lost 4 bases, J lost 0 bases, and 10 bases lay in between. The CDR3 sequence: CASSLRGTSYEQYF. The CDR3 nucleotides are TGTGCCAGCTCACTCAGGGGTACCTCCTACGAGCAGTACTTC.

This clone was recorded a few times. The chain couples TRBV7-2 to TRBJ2-3, with no clear D. Germline loops: CDR1 SGHTA, CDR2 FQGNSA. This CDR3 region has 15 residues. V lost 5 bases, J lost 3 bases, and 15 bases lay in between. The CDR3 DNA is TGTGCCAGCAGCCTGGTGGCCTCCGGGACAGATACGCAGTATTTT. It is translated as CASSLVASGTDTQYF.

This clone was counted only a few times. The genes are TRBV29-1 and TRBJ1-2; D perhaps matches TRBD1 (5 bases). The V end was cut by 7 bases, the J end by 6 bases, with 15 bases between. The germline gives CDR1 SQVTM, CDR2 ANQGSEA. The CDR3 sequence is 12 residues long. CDR3 loop: CSAIEGLDGYTF. CDR3 bases: TGCAGCGCGATCGAGGGGTTGGATGGCTACACCTTC.

The V gene is TRBV30, the J gene TRBJ2-1; a weak D match, TRBD2 (5 bases). V was trimmed by 3 bases and J by 2 bases, leaving 8 bases between them. Germline V gene sequence: CDR1 GTSNPN, CDR2 SVGIG (reference sequence). The CDR3 sequence is 13 residues long. The CDR3, as DNA: TGTGCCTGGAGCGGGAATACCTACAATGAGCAGTTCTTC. Its translation: CAWSGNTYNEQFF.

The chain recombines TRBV5-1 with TRBJ2-3, with 14 bases matching TRBD2. J gave up 1 base and V 4 bases, and 5 bases lay outside the gene matches. The germline gives CDR1 SGHRS, CDR2 YFSETQ. The length of the CDR3 is 17 residues. The CDR3 nucleotides are TGCGCCAGCAGCCGACTAGCGGGAGGGCCTGGCACAGATACGCAGTATTTT. Translation: CASSRLAGGPGTDTQYF.

This sequence joins TRBV7-2 and TRBJ1-1; TRBD1 agrees at 7 bases. The CDR3 spans 15 residues. V was clipped by 6 bases and J by 1 base; unmatched bases: 8. Per germline, CDR1 SGHTA and CDR2 FQGNSA. As DNA, the CDR3 is TGTGCCAGCAGGGAAGACAGGGCCAAGAACACTGAAGCTTTCTTT. This codes for CASREDRAKNTEAFF.